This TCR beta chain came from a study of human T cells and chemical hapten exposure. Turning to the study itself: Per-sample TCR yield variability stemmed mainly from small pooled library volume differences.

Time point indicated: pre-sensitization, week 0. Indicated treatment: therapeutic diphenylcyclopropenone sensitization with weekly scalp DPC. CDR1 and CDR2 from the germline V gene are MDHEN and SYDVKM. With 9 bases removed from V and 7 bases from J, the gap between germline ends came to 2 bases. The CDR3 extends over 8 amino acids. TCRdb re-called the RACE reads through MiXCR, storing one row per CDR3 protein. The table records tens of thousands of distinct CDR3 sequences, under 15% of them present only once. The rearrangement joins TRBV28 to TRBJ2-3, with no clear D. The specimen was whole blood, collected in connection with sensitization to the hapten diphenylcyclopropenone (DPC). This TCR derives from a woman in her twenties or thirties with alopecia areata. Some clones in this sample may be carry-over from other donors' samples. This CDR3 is CARYTQYF. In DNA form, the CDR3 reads TGTGCCAGGTATACGCAGTATTTT.